These 20 T cell receptor beta chains were all obtained from the same sample, sequenced in a study of T cells in Graves' hyperthyroidism and ophthalmopathy. The TCR beta CDR3 regions underwent amplification using RNA transcripts as the source. An initial round of RT-PCR targeting the TCR CDR3 relied on the HTBI primer set. TCRdb re-called the multiplex PCR reads with MiXCR, one entry per CDR3 protein. The sample yields about 560,000 distinct CDR3 sequences, 15% to 17% seen once. The sequenced sample consisted of blood. Source of these receptors: a woman aged 25 to 45 with Graves' hyperthyroidism.

This clonotype came up many times. This chain links TRBV28 with TRBJ1-6; the match to TRBD1 covers 9 bases. The CDR3 is 15 residues long. J gave up 7 bases and V 5 bases, and 6 bases lay outside the gene matches. Germline-derived CDR1 and CDR2 are MDHEN and SYDVKM. CDR3 nucleotide sequence: TGTGCCAGCAGTCCAGGGACAGGGCAAAATTCACCCCTCCACTTT. This translates into CASSPGTGQNSPLHF.

This clonotype was seen only a few times. The genes are TRBV6-1 and TRBJ2-2; tentative D call: TRBD2 (5 bases). Germline V gene sequence: CDR1 MNHNS, CDR2 SASEGT. The CDR3 extends over 14 amino acids. With 8 bases removed from V and 5 bases from J, the gap between germline ends came to 15 bases. Here the CDR3 reads CASDLASGTGELFF. Here the CDR3 DNA reads TGTGCCAGCGACCTCGCATCGGGAACCGGGGAGCTGTTTTTT.

This clonotype occurred many times. V and J are TRBV11-2 and TRBJ2-3; tentatively, D is TRBD2 (5 bases). Germline values: CDR1 SGHAT, CDR2 FQNNGV. V was cut by 1 base and J by 9 bases, with 8 bases left in between. The CDR3 runs to 12 residues. This CDR3 is CASSLAASTQYF. The CDR3 bases are TGTGCCAGCAGCTTAGCGGCTAGCACGCAGTATTTT.

This clonotype has ten or more counts. The chain employs TRBV5-1 and TRBJ1-1; 12 bases agree with TRBD1. J lost 7 bases, V lost 5 bases, and 9 bases had no gene match. CDR3 size: 15 residues. CDR1 is SGHRS and CDR2 is YFSETQ in the germline V gene. The CDR3, as DNA: TGCGCCAGCAGGAGACCCGGGACAGGGGGCGATGAAGCTTTCTTT. This codes for CASRRPGTGGDEAFF.

A single count supports this clonotype. V gene TRBV7-2 combines with J gene TRBJ1-2, with 12 nucleotides matching TRBD1. The J segment lost 8 bases and the V segment lost 5 bases, leaving 9 bases of the junction unmatched. The germline gives CDR1 SGHTA, CDR2 FQGNSA. This CDR3 spans 15 amino acids. The CDR3 sequence is CASSQGGQGARGYTF. In nucleotides, the CDR3 is TGTGCCAGCAGCCAAGGGGGACAGGGGGCGCGAGGCTACACCTTC. Complete variable domain (other parts from reference TRBV7-2 and TRBJ1-2): GAGVSQSPSNKVTEKGKDVELRCDPISGHTALYWYRQSLGQGLEFLIYFQGNSAPDKSGLPSDRFSAERTGGSVSTLTIQRTQQEDSAVYLCASSQGGQGARGYTFGSGTRLTVV.

The chain joins TRBV20-1 to TRBJ2-7; D may be TRBD1 (5 bases). V shed 6 bases and J shed 2 bases, with 11 bases lying between them. This CDR3 is built from 12 residues. Germline CDR1 DFQATT, CDR2 SNEGSKA (reference sequence). CDR3 sequence: CSANRIPYEQYF. CDR3 coding DNA: TGCAGTGCCAACAGGATCCCCTACGAGCAGTACTTC.

This clonotype was seen repeatedly, ten times or more. CDR3 in DNA: TGCGCCAGCAGCTTGCGAGCCGGGACGCCAGATACGCAGTATTTT. Residues: CASSLRAGTPDTQYF. The V and J genes are TRBV5-1 and TRBJ2-3; D may be TRBD1 or TRBD2 (5 bases each). Trimming left V 1 base short and J 4 bases short, with 13 bases between. The CDR3 covers 15 residues. CDR1 SGHRS and CDR2 YFSETQ come from the germline V gene.

As for this clonotype: Since a much larger clone is just one base distant, this may be a read error. This chain connects TRBV24-1 to TRBJ1-2; TRBD1 is a possible D gene (6 bases). V was trimmed by 5 bases and J by 7 bases, leaving 16 bases between them. The length of the CDR3 is 14 residues. Germline CDR1 is KGHDR and CDR2 is SFDVKD. CDR3 protein: CATSVEDRSFGYTF. CDR3 nucleotides: TGTGCCACCAGTGTTGAGGACAGAAGTTTTGGCTACACCTTC.

The chain carries TRBV7-8 and TRBJ2-1, with 12 bases identical to TRBD2. Germline lookup yields CDR1 SGHVS and CDR2 FQNEAQ. The CDR3 sequence is 16 residues long. J was trimmed by 8 bases and V by 5 bases; bases with no gene match: 10. CDR3 DNA sequence: TGTGCCAGCAGCGTAACAGGGACTAGCGGGTTGGATGAGCAGTTCTTC. Translated: CASSVTGTSGLDEQFF.

This clonotype showed up many times. The chain links TRBV11-2 to TRBJ2-7; TRBD2 matches at 8 bases. This CDR3 has 13 residues. Trimming took 5 bases from V and 2 from J; bases not matched to a gene: 2. The germline CDR1 and CDR2 sequences are SGHAT and FQNNGV. The CDR3 is CASSPSGPYEQYF. CDR3 bases: TGTGCCAGCAGCCCTAGCGGGCCCTACGAGCAGTACTTC. The whole variable domain, remainder taken from reference TRBV11-2 and TRBJ2-7, is EAGVAQSPRYKIIEKRQSVAFWCNPISGHATLYWYQQILGQGPKLLIQFQNNGVVDDSQLPKDRFSAERLKGVDSTLKIQPAKLEDSAVYLCASSPSGPYEQYFGPGTRLTVT.

This clonotype appeared a few times. The J gene is TRBJ2-3, the V gene TRBV9; D not resolved. CDR1 and CDR2 from the germline V gene are SGDLS and YYNGEE. CDR3 length: 14 amino acids. V gave up 3 bases and J gave up 0 bases, with 8 bases separating them. CDR3 amino acids: CASSAQQSTDTQYF. CDR3 nucleotide sequence: TGTGCCAGCAGCGCGCAGCAGAGCACAGATACGCAGTATTTT.

This clonotype was found many times. This chain connects TRBV3-1 to TRBJ2-7; tentatively, D is TRBD1 (6 bases). Germline-derived CDR1 and CDR2 are LGHDT and YNNKEL (reference sequence). There are 13 residues in the CDR3. V shed 0 bases and J shed 6 bases, with 9 bases lying between them. CDR3 DNA: TGTGCCAGCAGCCAAGAGGGCAGGGGCGAGCAGTACTTC. It yields the protein CASSQEGRGEQYF.

At least ten counts were recorded for this clonotype. CDR3 protein: CASSLVDWGLVEYNEQFF. CDR3 coding DNA: TGTGCCAGCAGCTTAGTTGATTGGGGACTAGTGGAATACAATGAGCAGTTCTTC. The chain is built from TRBV7-9 and TRBJ2-1; 8 bases are shared with TRBD2. Per germline, CDR1 SEHNR and CDR2 FQNEAQ (reference sequence). The V and J ends lost 1 base and 4 bases, in that order; junction bases with no gene match: 12. This CDR3 spans 18 amino acids.

In this sample, this clonotype turned up many times. The chain is built from TRBV28 and TRBJ1-2; D is undetermined. The germline V and J ends were trimmed by 8 bases and 5 bases, with 15 bases remaining between them. This CDR3 has 13 residues. Germline-derived CDR1 and CDR2 are MDHEN and SYDVKM. CDR3 loop: CASEFSEKYGYTF. In DNA form, the CDR3 reads TGTGCCAGCGAGTTTAGCGAGAAGTATGGCTACACCTTC.

This clonotype was observed at least ten times. This rearrangement joins TRBV7-9 to TRBJ2-7; TRBD1 might be the D (5 bases). Trimming took 4 bases from V and 6 from J, leaving 10 bases between them. The length of the CDR3 is 12 residues. In germline, CDR1 is SEHNR, CDR2 FQNEAQ (reference sequence). CDR3 sequence reads: CASSSGISEQYF. CDR3 nucleotide sequence: TGTGCCAGCAGCTCAGGGATATCCGAGCAGTACTTC.

This clonotype was recorded only once. This may be a read error: a much more frequent sequence differs by one nucleotide. The gene calls are TRBV30 and TRBJ2-7; D is unresolved. Germline CDR1 and CDR2: GTSNPN and SVGIG (reference sequence). The CDR3 runs to 15 residues. V lost 3 bases and J 5 bases, leaving 20 bases between the germline ends. The CDR3 nucleotides read TGTGCCTGGAGCCGATATTGGGCCCATTCGAACGAGCAGTACTTC. Its translation is CAWSRYWAHSNEQYF.

V is TRBV10-3 and J is TRBJ2-5; TRBD1 might be the D (6 bases). The CDR3 has 13 residues. The V gene lost 5 bases and the J gene lost 5 bases, with 12 bases spanning the gap. CDR1 and CDR2 (germline): ENHRY, SYGVKD. The CDR3 DNA follows: TGTGCCATCAGTACAGGGAATTTGGAGACCCAGTACTTC. Translating it yields CAISTGNLETQYF.

This clonotype was detected only a few times. V and J are TRBV7-3 and TRBJ2-7, with 10 nucleotides matching TRBD2. V lost 0 bases to trimming and J lost 4 bases; unmatched junction nucleotides: 3. CDR1 SGHTA and CDR2 FQGTGA come from the germline V gene. The CDR3 runs to 15 residues. For the CDR3, the DNA is TGTGCCAGCAGCTTAACACTAGCGGGACCATACGAGCAGTACTTC. Amino acids: CASSLTLAGPYEQYF.

The chain employs TRBV7-9 and TRBJ2-2; 7 nucleotides agree with TRBD2. The CDR3 length is 16 residues. Germline V gives CDR1 SEHNR, CDR2 FQNEAQ (reference sequence). V lost 1 base, J lost 0 bases, and 2 bases stayed unmatched. DNA for the CDR3: TGTGCCAGCAGCTTAGAGGCGGGAGCGAACACCGGGGAGCTGTTTTTT. Translating it yields CASSLEAGANTGELFF.

This clonotype showed up many times. This chain joins TRBV11-2 and TRBJ2-1; D is ambiguous. Trimming took off 1 base at V and 5 bases at J, with 6 bases between the two ends. The CDR3 runs 13 residues. CDR1 and CDR2 from the germline V gene are SGHAT and FQNNGV. CDR3 nucleotides: TGTGCCAGCAGCTTAGTTTGGGACAATGAGCAGTTCTTC. It codes for CASSLVWDNEQFF.